Listed here is a single T cell receptor (beta chain). The sample comes from a study of human T cells and chemical hapten exposure. Whole-study context: In the sensitization step, 2% DPC was placed on roughly 2 cm by roughly 2 cm of upper inner arm skin.

Trimming cost V 3 bases and J 8 bases, with 17 bases left between them. The CDR3 runs to 15 residues. Germline V CDR1 and CDR2: SGHTA, FQGNSA. TCRdb redid the calling of the RACE reads with MiXCR, one entry per CDR3 protein. The sample has tens of thousands of distinct CDR3 sequences, about 10% seen once; the top ten hold 1.7%. This sample's time point: patch test 2, 6 weeks after DPC sensitization. Treatment indicated: therapeutic diphenylcyclopropenone sensitization with weekly scalp DPC. The source of this sequence is a woman between 45 and 65 years old with alopecia areata. Some clones in this sample may be carry-over from other donors' samples. Sequenced here: whole blood, sampled in connection with sensitization to the hapten diphenylcyclopropenone (DPC). This rearrangement joins TRBV7-2 to TRBJ2-1; perhaps D is TRBD1 or TRBD2 (5 bases each). The CDR3 region has the DNA TGTGCCAGCAGCTTCGGACTCGCCCGGGGCGATGAGCAGTTCTTC. Its translation: CASSFGLARGDEQFF.